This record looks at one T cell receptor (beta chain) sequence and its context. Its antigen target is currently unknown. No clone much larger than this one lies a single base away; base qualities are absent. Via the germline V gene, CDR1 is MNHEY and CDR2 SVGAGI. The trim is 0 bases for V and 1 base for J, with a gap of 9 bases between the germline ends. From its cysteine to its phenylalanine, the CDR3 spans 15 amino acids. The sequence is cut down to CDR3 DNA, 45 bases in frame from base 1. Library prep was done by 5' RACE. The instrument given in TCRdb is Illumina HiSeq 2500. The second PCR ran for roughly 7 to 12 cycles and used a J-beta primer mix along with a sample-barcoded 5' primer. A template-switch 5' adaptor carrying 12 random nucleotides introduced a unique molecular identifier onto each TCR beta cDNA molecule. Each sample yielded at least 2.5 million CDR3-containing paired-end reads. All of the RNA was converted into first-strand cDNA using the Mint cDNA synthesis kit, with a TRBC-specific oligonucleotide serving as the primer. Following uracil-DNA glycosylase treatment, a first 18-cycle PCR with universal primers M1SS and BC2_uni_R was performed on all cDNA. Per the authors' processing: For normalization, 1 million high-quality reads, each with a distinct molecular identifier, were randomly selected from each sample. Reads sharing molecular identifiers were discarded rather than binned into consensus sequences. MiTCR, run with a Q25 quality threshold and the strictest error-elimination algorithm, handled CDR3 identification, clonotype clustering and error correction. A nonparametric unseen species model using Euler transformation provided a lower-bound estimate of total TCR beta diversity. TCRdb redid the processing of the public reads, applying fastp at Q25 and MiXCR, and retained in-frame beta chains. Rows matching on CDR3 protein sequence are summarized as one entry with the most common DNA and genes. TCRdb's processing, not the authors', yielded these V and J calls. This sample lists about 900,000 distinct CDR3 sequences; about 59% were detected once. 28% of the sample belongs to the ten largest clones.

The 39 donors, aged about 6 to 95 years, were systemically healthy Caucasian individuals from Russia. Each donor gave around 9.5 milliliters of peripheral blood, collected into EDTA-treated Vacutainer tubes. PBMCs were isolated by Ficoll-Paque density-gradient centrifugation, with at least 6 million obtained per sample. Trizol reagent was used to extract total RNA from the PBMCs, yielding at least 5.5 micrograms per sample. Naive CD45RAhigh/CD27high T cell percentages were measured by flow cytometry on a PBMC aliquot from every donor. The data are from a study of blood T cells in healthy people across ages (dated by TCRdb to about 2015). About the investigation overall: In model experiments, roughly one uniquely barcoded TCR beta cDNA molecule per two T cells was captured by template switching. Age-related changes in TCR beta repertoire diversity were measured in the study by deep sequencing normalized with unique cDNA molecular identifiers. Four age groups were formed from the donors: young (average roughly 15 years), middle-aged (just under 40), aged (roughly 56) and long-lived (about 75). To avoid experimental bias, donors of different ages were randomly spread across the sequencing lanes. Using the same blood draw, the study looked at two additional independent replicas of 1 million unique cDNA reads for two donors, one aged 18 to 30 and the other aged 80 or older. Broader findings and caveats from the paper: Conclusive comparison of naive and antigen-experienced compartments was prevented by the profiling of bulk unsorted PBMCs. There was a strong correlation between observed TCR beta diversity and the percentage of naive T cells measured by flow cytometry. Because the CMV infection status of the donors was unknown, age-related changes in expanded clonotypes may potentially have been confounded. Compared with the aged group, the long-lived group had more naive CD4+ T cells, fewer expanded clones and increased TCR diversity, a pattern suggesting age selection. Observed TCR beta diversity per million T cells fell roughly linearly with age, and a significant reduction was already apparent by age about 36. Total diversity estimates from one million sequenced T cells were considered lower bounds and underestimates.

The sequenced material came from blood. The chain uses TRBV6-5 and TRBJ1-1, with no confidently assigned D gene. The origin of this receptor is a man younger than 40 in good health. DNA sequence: TGTGCCAGCAGTTACTCCCGGGCCGCGAACACTGAAGCTTTCTTT. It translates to CASSYSRAANTEAFF.